This is a list of T cell receptor beta chains from one sample in a study of response to subunit inactivated influenza vaccine. TCRdb reprocessed the RT-PCR reads via MiXCR and lists one record per CDR3 protein. The data contain more than 450,000 distinct CDR3 sequences, roughly 12% of them singletons. This sample was also put to use in a study of T cells expressing NK-cell markers.

The sample here was PBMCs from blood, taken on the day of vaccination. The receptors were sampled from a man aged 50-59 years who received an inactivated influenza vaccine. Both conserved end residues are part of each CDR3. D genes are given only for firm matches. A clone size is listed for some rows: how often the clone was seen (once, few, many), or a class if it is expanded.

D,V,size,J,length,DNA,CDR3
TRBD2,TRBV9,NA,TRBJ2-5,15,TGTGCCAGCAGCCCTCCCGGGGGGGCACTTGAGACCCAGTACTTC,CASSPPGGALETQYF
NA,TRBV2,few,TRBJ2-1,16,TGTGCCAGCAGTGGGGTCGAGTGGACTTCCTACAATGAGCAGTTCTTC,CASSGVEWTSYNEQFF
NA,TRBV6-2/TRBV6-3,NA,TRBJ2-3,14,TGTGCCAGCAGTCCCCCCCGTAGCTCGGATACGCAGTATTTT,CASSPPRSSDTQYF
NA,TRBV27,NA,TRBJ2-2,16,TGTGCCAGCAGTTTCCTAGCCCACATGGGCACCGGGGAGCTGTTTTTT,CASSFLAHMGTGELFF
NA,TRBV5-1,NA,TRBJ2-7,15,TGCGCCAGCAGCTACAGTAATCGGGGGACCTACGAGCAGTACTTC,CASSYSNRGTYEQYF
NA,TRBV10-3,NA,TRBJ2-5,12,TGTGCCATCAGTGTAGGGGACGAGACCCAGTACTTC,CAISVGDETQYF
NA,TRBV12-3/TRBV12-4,many,TRBJ1-6,14,TGTGCCAGCAGGCTATCGGGGCGGATCTCACCCCTCCACTTT,CASRLSGRISPLHF
NA,TRBV4-1,few,TRBJ2-7,16,TGCGCCAGCAGTCACACCCCGGCCAGGAGCTCCTACGAGCAGTACTTC,CASSHTPARSSYEQYF
NA,TRBV14,NA,TRBJ2-3,15,TGTGCCAGCAGCCCTCACCACTATAGCACAGATACGCAGTATTTT,CASSPHHYSTDTQYF
NA,TRBV28,NA,TRBJ2-3,14,TGTGCCAGCAGTTTCGCCTCCTCCACAGATACGCAGTATTTT,CASSFASSTDTQYF
TRBD2,TRBV29-1,few,TRBJ2-7,13,TGCAGCGTTGGACTAGCGGGATCCTACGAGCAGTACTTC,CSVGLAGSYEQYF
TRBD1,TRBV20-1,NA,TRBJ2-2,14,TGCAGTGCTAGAAGACAGGGACAGGCCGTGGAGCTGTTTTTT,CSARRQGQAVELFF
TRBD2,TRBV20-1,many,TRBJ2-5,14,TGCAGTGCAATTAGCGGGGGACTCCAAGAGACCCAGTACTTC,CSAISGGLQETQYF
NA,TRBV15,many,TRBJ2-1,13,TGTGCCACCAGCAAGAGAGGGATGAAGGAGCAGTTCTTC,CATSKRGMKEQFF
NA,TRBV7-2,NA,TRBJ1-5,14,TGTGCCAGCAGCGCAGGGAGTGAGGGTCAGCCCCAGCATTTT,CASSAGSEGQPQHF
NA,TRBV15,NA,TRBJ1-1,12,TGTGCCACCCAAACCTTGAACACTGAAGCTTTCTTT,CATQTLNTEAFF